These 13 T cell receptor beta chains were sequenced from one sample in a study of blood T cell repertoires in COVID-19. TCRdb's table, derived via immunoSEQ multiplex PCR, lists solely in-frame clones and lacks some. The data show around 19,000 clones, roughly 90% seen once. Material: peripheral blood. The receptors stem from a woman between 55 and 75 years old with active COVID-19.

The chain has TRBV5-4 and TRBJ1-1; 10 bases map to TRBD1. The CDR3 has 14 residues. The germline V gene has CDR1 SGHNT and CDR2 YYREEE (reference sequence). The V gene end was trimmed by 6 bases and the J gene end by 3 bases; junction bases not matched to a gene: 5. CDR3 nucleotides: TGTGCCAGCAACCGACAGGGGGCGGACACTGAAGCTTTCTTT. Translating it yields CASNRQGADTEAFF.

The V gene is TRBV5-6, the J gene TRBJ1-4; D is undetermined. V dropped 0 bases and J dropped 7 bases, with 7 bases sitting between them. The CDR3 contains 13 residues. CDR1 SGHDT and CDR2 YYEEEE come from the germline V gene. CDR3 bases: TGTGCCAGCAGCTTGGGGGGAGGTGAAAAACTGTTTTTT. Translation: CASSLGGGEKLFF.

This sequence joins TRBV6-5 and TRBJ2-3, with D uncertain. The CDR3 is 11 residues long. Trimming left V 8 bases short and J 1 base short, with 4 bases between. Germline loops: CDR1 MNHEY, CDR2 SVGAGI. The CDR3 sequence is CASQGTDTQYF. Here the CDR3 DNA reads TGTGCCAGCCAGGGCACAGATACGCAGTATTTT.

The chain carries TRBV2 and TRBJ2-7; weak D call: TRBD1 (5 bases). The CDR3 sequence is 13 residues long. Germline CDR1 SNHLY, CDR2 FYNNEI. Trimming cost V 2 bases and J 3 bases, with 8 bases left between them. As DNA, the CDR3 is TGTGCCAGCAGTGAACAGGGTCACTACGAGCAGTACTTC. Translated: CASSEQGHYEQYF.

The rearrangement uses TRBV12-5 and TRBJ2-7; D is undetermined. With 0 bases removed from V and 1 base from J, the gap between germline ends came to 10 bases. CDR3 size: 15 residues. CDR1 LGHNT and CDR2 FRNRAP come from the germline V gene. Here the CDR3 reads CASGLVLATSYEQYF. The CDR3 DNA sequence: TGTGCTAGTGGTTTGGTCCTCGCGACTTCCTACGAGCAGTACTTC.

V usage is TRBV6-1 and J usage is TRBJ2-7; D is unclear. V was clipped by 3 bases and J by 4 bases, with 10 bases between them. This CDR3 is built from 13 residues. Germline V lookup: CDR1 MNHNS, CDR2 SASEGT. CDR3 bases: TGTGCCAGCAGTGAGCTTCACAGATACGAGCAGTACTTC. It is translated as CASSELHRYEQYF.

V usage is TRBV6-5 and J usage is TRBJ2-7; 9 bases map to TRBD2. J gave up 6 bases and V 7 bases, and 10 bases lay outside the gene matches. Germline CDR1 is MNHEY and CDR2 is SVGAGI. This CDR3 spans 14 amino acids. Written as DNA, the CDR3 is TGTGCCAGCAACACACCGGGACTAGCTCGCGAGCAGTACTTC. Its protein product is CASNTPGLAREQYF.

This clone has just a few counts. The gene calls are TRBV2 and TRBJ2-7; D is possibly TRBD2 (5 bases). The CDR3 is made up of 12 amino acids. V lost 7 bases, J lost 3 bases, and 10 bases lay in between. Germline assignment: CDR1 SNHLY and CDR2 FYNNEI. CDR3 sequence reads: CASKGVYYEQYF. For the CDR3, the DNA is TGTGCCAGCAAGGGAGTATACTACGAGCAGTACTTC.

The chain links TRBV19 to TRBJ1-1, with 9 positions matching TRBD1. Trimming removed 6 bases from V and 4 bases from J; junction bases left unmatched: 9. The CDR3 is 15 amino acids. Germline V gives CDR1 LNHDA, CDR2 SQIVND (reference sequence). The DNA of the CDR3 is TGTGCCAGTAGCACCCGGGGGGACAGGGCCACTGAAGCTTTCTTT. Translated, it gives CASSTRGDRATEAFF.

CDR3 loop: CASSPTKKSNQPQHF. The CDR3 coding sequence is TGTGCCAGCAGCCCCACTAAAAAGAGCAATCAGCCCCAGCATTTT. J is TRBJ1-5 and V is TRBV3-1 (or the pseudogene TRBV3-2); the D is unclear. The CDR3 contains 15 residues. Germline-derived CDR1 and CDR2 are LGHDT and YNNKEL (reference sequence). The V end lost 4 bases, the J end lost 1 base, and 11 bases lay between the germline ends.

The chain combines TRBV5-1 with TRBJ2-1; TRBD2 aligns across 11 bases. The CDR3 spans 15 residues. J gave up 7 bases and V 5 bases, and 8 bases lay outside the gene matches. In germline, CDR1 is SGHRS, CDR2 YFSETQ. CDR3 amino acids: CASRGTSGPKNEQFF. The CDR3 DNA reads as TGCGCCAGCAGGGGGACTAGCGGACCGAAAAATGAGCAGTTCTTC. Full variable domain (outside the CDR3, taken from reference TRBV5-1 and TRBJ2-1): KAGVTQTPRYLIKTRGQQVTLSCSPISGHRSVSWYQQTPGQGLQFLFEYFSETQRNKGNFPGRFSGRQFSNSRSEMNVSTLELGDSALYLCASRGTSGPKNEQFFGPGTRLTVL.

V and J are TRBV2 and TRBJ2-1; the D gene is possibly TRBD2 (5 bases). Per germline, CDR1 SNHLY and CDR2 FYNNEI. This CDR3 has 13 residues. Between the trimmed V and J ends, which lost 6 bases and 8 bases, there was a span of 14 bases. The CDR3 nucleotides are TGTGCCAGCAGGTGGGAGAGGATCGATGAGCAGTTCTTC. This gives the protein CASRWERIDEQFF.

This clone was counted a few times. CDR3 bases: TGTGCCAGCAGGGGGGACAGGGGACCCAATCAGCCCCAGCATTTT. Translated, it gives CASRGDRGPNQPQHF. The V gene is TRBV2, the J gene TRBJ1-5, with 10 positions matching TRBD1. Per germline, CDR1 SNHLY and CDR2 FYNNEI. The CDR3 covers 15 residues. V trimming: 6 bases; J trimming: 3 bases; junction bases outside the gene matches: 5. Based on the CDR3 plus reference TRBV2 and TRBJ1-5, the full variable domain is EPEVTQTPSHQVTQMGQEVILRCVPISNHLYFYWYRQILGQKVEFLVSFYNNEISEKSEIFDDQFSVERPDGSNFTLKIRSTKLEDSAMYFCASRGDRGPNQPQHFGDGTRLSIL.